This paragraph reports one TCR beta chain. The sample comes from a study of cytomegalovirus exposure and HLA in healthy donors. Both 60 Vbeta primers and 13 Jbeta primers went into the PCR. Some clones are missing from TCRdb's copy, which holds only in-frame ones; the method was immunoSEQ multiplex PCR. Among more than 95,000 clones listed, 65% to 80% were seen once. The sequenced material came from PBMCs. This sequence was found in a female donor in good health and CMV-seropositive.

The DNA for the CDR3 is TGTGCCAGCAGCCCGGGACAGGTTAACACTGAAGCTTTCTTT. This translates into CASSPGQVNTEAFF. The chain is built from TRBV9 and TRBJ1-1; the match to TRBD1 covers 8 bases. The CDR3 runs to 14 residues. V dropped 4 bases and J dropped 2; count of bases not matched to a gene: 4. The V gene's germline CDR1 is SGDLS and CDR2 YYNGEE.